This T cell receptor (beta chain) was identified in a study of T cells in Graves' hyperthyroidism and ophthalmopathy (dated by TCRdb to the late 2010s). Context from the whole study: Peripheral blood samples were taken at initial diagnosis, before any treatment was given. TCR V-J signatures able to tell the groups apart were searched for in a discovery cohort of 100 patients, of whom around 42 had Graves' ophthalmopathy and roughly 59 had stable Graves' hyperthyroidism. Prospective prediction of ophthalmopathy was tested in an independent validation cohort consisting of some 20 hyperthyroidism patients and more than 15 patients who later progressed to ophthalmopathy. For training and testing, the 95 to 100 patients in the discovery cohort were randomly divided in a 7:3 ratio. In addition, the study compared T-cell repertoires in thyroid tissue and in blood from several Graves' hyperthyroidism patients. After sampling, hyperthyroidism patients received methimazole starting at 30 mg daily, and ophthalmopathy patients received high-dose intravenous methylprednisolone. The paper reports TCR Vbeta CDR3 sequencing of approximately 140 peripheral blood samples: approximately 41 ophthalmopathy, under 80 hyperthyroidism and some 17 progressor patients.

The CDR3 starts with the cysteine, ends with the phenylalanine, and has 15 residues. Of all the DNA, just the CDR3 is kept, 45 bases in frame from base 1. V loses 1 base of germline sequence and J loses 0 bases, and the interval between the two ends is 10 bases. From a lookup of the germline V gene, CDR1 and CDR2 are SQVTM and ANQGSEA. There are many counts of this clonotype. The clone's antigen remains unknown. Base qualities are not provided; no much larger clone lies one nucleotide away. The TCR beta CDR3 regions were amplified from the RNA transcripts. The TCR CDR3 was subjected to a first round of RT-PCR using the HTBI primer set and the Qiagen OneStep RT-PCR kit. Libraries were constructed in a second round of multiplex PCR, after which size selection and purification were carried out. Sequencing of the libraries was done on an Illumina HiSeq2000 using paired-end 100 bp reads. As for the authors' bioinformatics: SOAPnuke was used to process the raw data, removing reads that contained adapters or uncalled bases, had a mean Phred below 15, or lacked an exact match to the constant primer or identifier. High-quality paired reads were merged using COPE v1.2.5, and each unique nucleotide sequence was defined as a clonotype. MiTCR v1.1 was used to align the clonotypes against IMGT TRBV, TRBD and TRBJ reference segments. Only V-J combinations with frequency above 0.0001, covering 99.2% of repertoires, were analysed. A TCS score was defined as the ratio between F50 (clonal expansion) and ExV (chaos), using BLOSUM62-based TCRdist between CDR3 peptides within each V-J. Welch's t-statistics and random forest reduced 514 V-J features to about 13, which were used in a naive Bayes classifier (R e1071). Clones were called with MiXCR by TCRdb after fastp trimmed the public reads at Q25, and only in-frame beta chains were retained. Rows with a matching CDR3 protein are joined into one entry that keeps the most common DNA and genes. TCRdb's processing, not the authors', yielded these V and J calls. Present in this sample are around 250,000 distinct CDR3 sequences, roughly 15% of which were seen just once. Jointly, the top ten make up roughly 15% of the sample.

Hyperthyroidism patients were aged 18 to 65 years and newly diagnosed, with disease duration of less than 2 months. Patients with uncontrolled infections, other autoimmune diseases, pregnancy or lactation were excluded. Diagnoses were established on the basis of clinical symptoms, serum thyroxine and TRAb, thyroid ultrasound, and orbital computed tomography. For progressor patients, blood was drawn at the first diagnosis of hyperthyroidism, before any ophthalmopathy symptoms had appeared. PBMCs were isolated from approximately 10 ml of fresh peripheral blood by Ficoll-Paque density gradient centrifugation. Patients classed as progressors first received a Graves' hyperthyroidism diagnosis and then went on to develop ophthalmopathy during follow-up. Trizol reagent was used to extract total RNA, and RNA quality was then checked on an Agilent 2100 Bioanalyzer. Overall study results and their limits: During validation, the model predicted progression to ophthalmopathy a median of roughly six months ahead of onset, with more than 60% sensitivity and roughly 75% specificity. No statistical method was used to fix the sample size in advance, and group allocation was not hidden from the investigators. In cross-validation, a model built on a 13 V-J signature told ophthalmopathy apart from stable hyperthyroidism with approximately 90% sensitivity and 81% to 82% specificity, and in testing the same model reached 80%/75%. Most expanded thyroid clonotypes (frequency above 0.001) were also detected in blood, suggesting blood repertoires may reflect thyroid immune responses.

Sequencing used blood. The receptor comes from a woman aged 35 to 49 with Graves' hyperthyroidism that later progressed to Graves' ophthalmopathy. The chain is made from TRBV29-1 and TRBJ2-1; the D gene identity is not certain. The CDR3 region has the sequence CSVEGGPDSYNEQFF. The nucleotides read TGCAGCGTTGAAGGTGGCCCGGACTCCTACAATGAGCAGTTCTTC.